This TCR beta chain was identified during a study of T cells in Graves' hyperthyroidism and ophthalmopathy. There were TCR beta CDR3 regions amplified from RNA transcripts. A set of HTBI primers served as the primers for a first-round RT-PCR of the TCR CDR3. MiXCR, applied by TCRdb to the multiplex PCR reads, yields one record per CDR3 protein. The top ten clones hold 17% of a sample with 450,000 to 650,000 distinct CDR3 sequences, 15% to 20% of them seen once. The CDR3 is made up of 15 amino acids. CDR1 and CDR2 (germline): LGHDT, YNNKEL (reference sequence). Trimming cost V 5 bases and J 4 bases; bases outside gene matches: 10. Whole-study results and caveats: Model predictions of ophthalmopathy came a median approximately seven months before onset. Appearing also in blood were most of the thyroid clonotypes expanded above 0.001.

Fresh peripheral blood, 8 to 10 ml, was the source of the PBMCs. This clonotype was seen at least ten times. The antigen remains unidentified. The chain has TRBV3-1 and TRBJ1-2; 7 bases are shared with TRBD1. The sequence was collected from a woman younger than 35 with Graves' ophthalmopathy. Sequencing was done on a sample of blood. CDR3 DNA: TGTGCCAGCAGCTTCAAGTCAGGGGGTTCCTATGGCTACACCTTC. This codes for CASSFKSGGSYGYTF.